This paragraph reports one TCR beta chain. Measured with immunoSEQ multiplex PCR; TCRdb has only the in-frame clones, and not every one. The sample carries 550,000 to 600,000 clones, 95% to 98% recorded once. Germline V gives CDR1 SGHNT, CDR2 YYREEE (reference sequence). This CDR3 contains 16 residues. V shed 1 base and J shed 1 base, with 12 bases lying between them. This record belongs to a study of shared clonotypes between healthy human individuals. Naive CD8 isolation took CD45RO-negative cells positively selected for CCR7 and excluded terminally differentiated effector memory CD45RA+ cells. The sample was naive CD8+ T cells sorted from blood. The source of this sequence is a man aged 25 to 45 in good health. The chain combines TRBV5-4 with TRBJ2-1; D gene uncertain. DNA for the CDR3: TGTGCCAGCAGCTTGTCTCCAGAAAGGTCCTACAATGAGCAGTTCTTC. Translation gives CASSLSPERSYNEQFF.